These 23 T cell receptor beta chains were sequenced from one sample in a study of blood T cell repertoires in COVID-19. The repertoire was sequenced with immunoSEQ multiplex PCR; TCRdb's copy has only in-frame clones and lacks some. The data show about 280,000 clones, approximately 90% seen once. Sequencing was carried out using peripheral blood. These receptors all come from a man aged 40-49 years with acute or convalescent COVID-19.

This chain connects TRBV2 to TRBJ2-7, with D maybe TRBD1 (5 bases). V lost 10 bases to trimming and J lost 1 base, with 14 bases between them. Germline V gene data show CDR1 as SNHLY and CDR2 as FYNNEI. The CDR3 loop spans 13 amino acids. CDR3 residues: CAIRQLLSYEQYF. DNA of the CDR3: TGTGCCATTAGACAGTTACTATCCTACGAGCAGTACTTC. The complete variable domain, with remaining parts taken from reference TRBV2 and TRBJ2-7, reads EPEVTQTPSHQVTQMGQEVILRCVPISNHLYFYWYRQILGQKVEFLVSFYNNEISEKSEIFDDQFSVERPDGSNFTLKIRSTKLEDSAMYFCAIRQLLSYEQYFGPGTRLTVT.

This chain joins TRBV5-4 and TRBJ1-6; 8 bases map to TRBD1. Germline assignment: CDR1 SGHNT and CDR2 YYREEE (reference sequence). Losses at the gene ends were 4 bases for V and 7 bases for J; bases not matched to a gene: 10. The CDR3 contains 16 residues. The CDR3 is CASSLLVGQENSPLHF. The CDR3 region has the DNA TGTGCCAGCAGCCTCCTCGTGGGACAGGAAAATTCACCCCTCCACTTT.

The gene calls are TRBV7-9 and TRBJ2-2, with D hard to call. CDR3 length: 14 residues. Trimming removed 3 bases at V and 6 bases at J, with 11 bases between. CDR1 and CDR2 from the germline V gene are SEHNR and FQNEAQ (reference sequence). The CDR3 loop reads CASSFPQRAGELFF. CDR3 DNA: TGTGCCAGCAGCTTCCCTCAGCGAGCCGGGGAGCTGTTTTTT.

V and J are TRBV7-9 and TRBJ2-3; 12 bases are a match to TRBD1. Germline values: CDR1 SEHNR, CDR2 FQNEAQ (reference sequence). V shed 5 bases, J shed 8 bases, and the junction held 5 bases outside the gene matches. This CDR3 region has 14 residues. The CDR3 loop reads CASSPGQGAGTQYF. The CDR3 DNA reads as TGTGCCAGCAGCCCGGGACAGGGGGCGGGTACGCAGTATTTT. The full variable domain, with the rest looked up from reference TRBV7-9 and TRBJ2-3, is DTGVSQNPRHKITKRGQNVTFRCDPISEHNRLYWYRQTLGQGPEFLTYFQNEAQLEKSRLLSDRFSAERPKGSFSTLEIQRTEQGDSAMYLCASSPGQGAGTQYFGPGTRLTVL.

The chain employs TRBV27 and TRBJ1-1; D remains unclear. CDR1 and CDR2 (germline): MNHEY, SMNVEV (reference sequence). This CDR3 contains 14 residues. Trimming shortened V by 4 bases and J by 1 base, and 10 bases separated the two germline ends. CDR3 sequence reads: CASSWYVGNTEAFF. CDR3 DNA sequence: TGTGCCAGCAGTTGGTACGTCGGGAACACTGAAGCTTTCTTT.

The J gene is TRBJ2-7, the V gene TRBV5-1; D is perhaps TRBD2 (5 bases). V lost 4 bases to trimming and J lost 6 bases, with 8 bases between them. CDR1 and CDR2 (germline): SGHRS, YFSETQ. This CDR3 region has 11 residues. Here the CDR3 reads CASSAGLEQYF. CDR3 DNA: TGCGCCAGCAGCGCCGGACTCGAGCAGTACTTC.

This clone was recorded once. This sequence joins TRBV10-3 and TRBJ2-1; no firm D call. There are 12 residues in the CDR3. Germline V gene data show CDR1 as ENHRY and CDR2 as SYGVKD. With 7 bases removed from V and 10 bases from J, the gap between germline ends came to 14 bases. The CDR3 DNA reads TGTGCCATCACTTCCTTTGGAGAGGAGCAGTTCTTC. Protein sequence: CAITSFGEEQFF.

The CDR3 DNA sequence: TGTGCCAGTAGTGTCCCCGGGAAGGCTTACAATCAGCCCCAGCATTTT. Encoded protein: CASSVPGKAYNQPQHF. The V call is TRBV19, the J call TRBJ1-5, with D uncertain. The CDR3 totals 16 residues. The germline CDR1 and CDR2 sequences are LNHDA and SQIVND (reference sequence). V lost 5 bases to trimming and J lost 3 bases, with 17 bases between them.

The CDR3 bases are TGTGCCAGCAGTGCTCTTAGGAGCGGGCAGTTCTTC. Translated, it gives CASSALRSGQFF. The chain couples TRBV2 to TRBJ2-1; possibly TRBD2 for D (5 bases). The germline V and J ends were trimmed by 4 bases and 12 bases, with 13 bases remaining between them. Germline V gene lookup returns CDR1 SNHLY and CDR2 FYNNEI. The CDR3 has 12 residues. The full variable domain, with the rest looked up from reference TRBV2 and TRBJ2-1, is EPEVTQTPSHQVTQMGQEVILRCVPISNHLYFYWYRQILGQKVEFLVSFYNNEISEKSEIFDDQFSVERPDGSNFTLKIRSTKLEDSAMYFCASSALRSGQFFGPGTRLTVL.

The chain joins TRBV2 to TRBJ1-1; 7 positions agree with TRBD1. The V gene end was trimmed by 2 bases and the J gene end by 0 bases; junction bases not matched to a gene: 3. The CDR3 is 15 residues long. Germline loops: CDR1 SNHLY, CDR2 FYNNEI. The CDR3 nucleotides are TGTGCCAGCAGTGAATGGGACAGCATGAACACTGAAGCTTTCTTT. Protein sequence: CASSEWDSMNTEAFF.

V gene TRBV6-1 combines with J gene TRBJ1-1; D unclear. The germline V gene has CDR1 MNHNS and CDR2 SASEGT. The CDR3 has 12 amino acids. Trimming took off 2 bases at V and 10 bases at J, with 11 bases between the two ends. This CDR3 is CASSEREGRAFF. CDR3 sequence (DNA): TGTGCCAGCAGTGAAAGGGAGGGAAGAGCTTTCTTT.

This chain joins TRBV12-3 or TRBV12-4 and TRBJ2-4; 9 bases fit TRBD2. The V segment lost 3 bases and the J segment 12 bases; nucleotides outside the gene matches: 3. This CDR3 is 12 amino acids long. The CDR3 nucleotides are TGTGCCAGCAGTTTTAGCGGGGGAGGTCAGTACTTC. Translation gives CASSFSGGGQYF.

This chain uses TRBV2 with TRBJ1-2; D remains ambiguous. CDR1 SNHLY and CDR2 FYNNEI come from the germline V gene. V was cut by 3 bases and J by 4 bases, with 9 bases left in between. The CDR3 loop spans 13 amino acids. CDR3 nucleotides: TGTGCCAGCAGTGACAGCGGGCCCTATGGCTACACCTTC. Translated, it gives CASSDSGPYGYTF.

The rearrangement joins TRBV12-3 or TRBV12-4 to TRBJ1-3; D is ambiguous. The CDR3 is 12 amino acids. Between the trimmed V and J ends, which lost 7 bases and 1 base, there was a span of 5 bases. CDR3 nucleotide sequence: TGTGCCAGCAACTGGTCTGGAAACACCATATATTTT. Translated: CASNWSGNTIYF.

The chain uses TRBV5-1 and TRBJ2-3, with D possibly being TRBD2 (5 bases). Germline-derived CDR1 and CDR2 are SGHRS and YFSETQ. The V end was cut by 3 bases, the J end by 1 base, with 12 bases between. The CDR3 runs to 15 residues. DNA for the CDR3: TGCGCCAGCAGCTCATTAATCGGGGGCACAGATACGCAGTATTTT. Translation: CASSSLIGGTDTQYF.

The chain couples TRBV18 to TRBJ2-3; weak D call: TRBD1 (6 bases). CDR1 is KGHSH, CDR2 LQKENI, per germline. This CDR3 region has 14 residues. V dropped 4 bases and J dropped 4 bases, with 12 bases sitting between them. CDR3 residues: CASSQGVGSDTQYF. The CDR3 DNA follows: TGTGCCAGCTCACAGGGGGTTGGATCAGATACGCAGTATTTT.

J is TRBJ1-1 and V is TRBV2, with 7 bases fitting TRBD1. CDR1 is SNHLY and CDR2 is FYNNEI in the germline V gene. This CDR3 has 12 amino acids. V lost 11 bases to trimming and J lost 0 bases; unmatched junction nucleotides: 3. CDR3 nucleotide sequence: TGTGCCGGGGGACAGTTGAACACTGAAGCTTTCTTT. Translated, it gives CAGGQLNTEAFF. Based on the CDR3 plus reference TRBV2 and TRBJ1-1, the full variable domain is EPEVTQTPSHQVTQMGQEVILRCVPISNHLYFYWYRQILGQKVEFLVSFYNNEISEKSEIFDDQFSVERPDGSNFTLKIRSTKLEDSAMYFCAGGQLNTEAFFGQGTRLTVV.

The chain carries TRBV11-2 and TRBJ2-1, with TRBD1 matching over 7 bases. CDR3 size: 16 residues. J was trimmed by 8 bases and V by 0 bases; bases with no gene match: 10. Germline loops: CDR1 SGHAT, CDR2 FQNNGV. CDR3 sequence (DNA): TGTGCCAGCAGCTTAGATCCTAACAGGGGAAGAGATGAGCAGTTCTTC. Its protein is CASSLDPNRGRDEQFF.

The chain recombines TRBV2 with TRBJ2-3, with 7 bases aligning to TRBD1. The CDR3 runs to 15 residues. V shed 6 bases, J shed 3 bases, and the junction held 9 bases outside the gene matches. Per germline, CDR1 SNHLY and CDR2 FYNNEI. The CDR3 nucleotides are TGTGCCAGCAGGAAACAGGGGCGAAGTACAGATACGCAGTATTTT. It encodes CASRKQGRSTDTQYF.

V gene TRBV7-9 combines with J gene TRBJ1-2; D call uncertain. The CDR3 contains 14 residues. V was shortened by 3 bases and J by 0 bases, with 8 bases between the two germline ends. Germline V gene data show CDR1 as SEHNR and CDR2 as FQNEAQ (reference sequence). CDR3 bases: TGTGCCAGCAGCTTTAGTACCACTAACTATGGCTACACCTTC. Translation gives CASSFSTTNYGYTF.

This clone was detected once. The chain has TRBV5-1 and TRBJ2-2; 11 bases match TRBD1. CDR1 and CDR2 from the germline V gene are SGHRS and YFSETQ. This CDR3 has 17 residues. V lost 4 bases, J lost 3 bases, and 8 bases stayed unmatched. Here the CDR3 DNA reads TGCGCCAGCAGCCCCAGGACAGGGGGCGGTTACACCGGGGAGCTGTTTTTT. Protein product: CASSPRTGGGYTGELFF.

This clone was counted between two and nine times. The V and J genes are TRBV29-1 and TRBJ1-2; D perhaps matches TRBD1 (5 bases). Germline V gene data show CDR1 as SQVTM and CDR2 as ANQGSEA. The CDR3 covers 12 residues. Trimming shortened V by 3 bases and J by 8 bases, and 13 bases separated the two germline ends. The CDR3 nucleotides are TGCAGCGTTGAGGTGGGACTCGGCGGCTACACCTTC. It codes for CSVEVGLGGYTF.

This clone was recorded a few times. The rearrangement uses TRBV5-1 and TRBJ1-3; D may be TRBD1 (6 bases). Trimming removed 6 bases at V and 4 bases at J, with 17 bases between. Germline loops: CDR1 SGHRS, CDR2 YFSETQ. CDR3 length: 15 amino acids. In DNA, the CDR3 is TGCGCCAGCAAGATACAGGGACAATCCGGAAACACCATATATTTT. Encoded protein: CASKIQGQSGNTIYF.